What follows are 12 T cell receptor beta chains derived from one specimen sequenced in a study of shared clonotypes between healthy human individuals. Libraries were prepared by immunoSEQ multiplex PCR; TCRdb keeps only in-frame clonotypes and omits some of them. The sample lists around 2.5 million clones, roughly 93% seen once, with roughly 0.39% in the top ten. Sequencing was carried out using naive CD4+ T cells from PBMCs. Regarding subset: CD45RA+ positively selected. The source is a man aged 18 to 30 in good health. Some clones in this sample may be carry-over from other donors' samples.

V gene TRBV6-1 combines with J gene TRBJ2-3, with TRBD2 as a possible D gene (5 bases). CDR3 size: 15 residues. The germline gives CDR1 MNHNS, CDR2 SASEGT. V shed 4 bases and J shed 0 bases, with 11 bases lying between them. CDR3 residues: CASSARAASTDTQYF. The DNA for the CDR3 is TGTGCCAGCAGTGCTCGAGCGGCTAGCACAGATACGCAGTATTTT.

The chain links TRBV28 to TRBJ2-1; D is possibly TRBD1 (6 bases). Trimming left V 3 bases short and J 1 base short, with 10 bases between. Germline CDR1 reads MDHEN; CDR2 reads SYDVKM. The CDR3 has 15 amino acids. Written as DNA, the CDR3 is TGTGCCAGCAGTTTGCCAGGGGAGTCCTACAATGAGCAGTTCTTC. This gives the protein CASSLPGESYNEQFF. The whole variable domain, filled in from reference TRBV28 and TRBJ2-1, reads DVKVTQSSRYLVKRTGEKVFLECVQDMDHENMFWYRQDPGLGLRLIYFSYDVKMKEKGDIPEGYSVSREKKERFSLILESASTNQTSMYLCASSLPGESYNEQFFGPGTRLTVL.

This chain connects TRBV6-5 to TRBJ1-6; D remains unclear. The germline V and J ends were trimmed by 2 bases and 10 bases, with 18 bases remaining between them. In germline, CDR1 is MNHEY, CDR2 SVGAGI. The CDR3 sequence is 16 residues long. The CDR3, as DNA: TGTGCCAGCAGTTACGTCCGGCAGAACAAGGGATCACCCCTCCACTTT. The encoded protein is CASSYVRQNKGSPLHF.

The V gene is TRBV2, the J gene TRBJ2-2; D is perhaps TRBD2 (5 bases). The CDR3 spans 14 residues. V was trimmed by 4 bases and J by 5 bases, leaving 11 bases between them. Germline V CDR1 and CDR2: SNHLY, FYNNEI. The CDR3 reads CASSGRTGTGELFF. The CDR3 DNA is TGTGCCAGCAGTGGGCGGACTGGAACCGGGGAGCTGTTTTTT.

This chain uses TRBV6-6 with TRBJ1-3, with D unresolved. The germline CDR1 and CDR2 sequences are MNHNY and SVGAGI (reference sequence). The CDR3 extends over 15 amino acids. Between the trimmed V and J ends, which lost 5 bases and 0 bases, there was a span of 11 bases. The CDR3 sequence is CASSLGRLSGNTIYF. CDR3 nucleotides: TGTGCCAGCAGTCTCGGACGTCTCTCTGGAAACACCATATATTTT.

J is TRBJ2-7 and V is TRBV28; D may match TRBD1 or TRBD2 (5 bases each). CDR3 length equals 16 residues. The germline CDR1 and CDR2 sequences are MDHEN and SYDVKM. V lost 7 bases, J lost 3 bases, and 22 bases lay in between. The CDR3 loop is CASNGGTQDGRYEQYF. The CDR3, as DNA: TGTGCCAGCAATGGGGGAACCCAGGACGGGCGCTACGAGCAGTACTTC.

The chain uses TRBV28 and TRBJ2-2, with D unresolved. The V end lost 6 bases, the J end lost 7 bases, and 9 bases lay between the germline ends. Germline loops: CDR1 MDHEN, CDR2 SYDVKM. There are 12 residues in the CDR3. The CDR3 coding sequence is TGTGCCAGCAGCTCGTGGGGCGGGGAGCTGTTTTTT. This encodes CASSSWGGELFF.

The chain has TRBV5-1 and TRBJ2-1; 7 bases fit TRBD2. Trimming cost V 3 bases and J 3 bases; bases outside gene matches: 9. Per the germline V gene, CDR1 is SGHRS and CDR2 is YFSETQ. The CDR3 spans 16 residues. CDR3 residues: CASSSQGGRGYNEQFF. Here the CDR3 DNA reads TGCGCCAGCAGCTCCCAAGGCGGGAGAGGCTACAATGAGCAGTTCTTC.

This clone was seen just once. V is TRBV7-9 and J is TRBJ2-1, with a possible D match to TRBD2 (6 bases). The CDR3 totals 15 residues. Trimming removed 7 bases at V and 0 bases at J, with 13 bases between. Germline values: CDR1 SEHNR, CDR2 FQNEAQ (reference sequence). CDR3 region: CASTQLGGSYNEQFF. The DNA of the CDR3 is TGTGCCAGCACCCAACTGGGGGGCTCCTACAATGAGCAGTTCTTC.

The chain recombines TRBV14 with TRBJ2-6; D gene uncertain. Per the germline V gene, CDR1 is SGHDN and CDR2 is FVKESK. Trimming removed 4 bases at V and 0 bases at J, with 4 bases between. The CDR3 length is 14 residues. The CDR3 region has the DNA TGTGCCAGCAGCCTTTCCTCTGGGGCCAACGTCCTGACTTTC. Its translation: CASSLSSGANVLTF.

The chain recombines TRBV6-5 with TRBJ1-3; TRBD1 matches at 8 bases. J was trimmed by 4 bases and V by 8 bases; bases with no gene match: 10. CDR1 is MNHEY, CDR2 SVGAGI, per germline. This CDR3 spans 15 amino acids. The CDR3 sequence is CASGRDRSVGNTIYF. The CDR3, as DNA: TGTGCCAGCGGACGGGACAGGTCGGTCGGAAACACCATATATTTT.

The chain recombines TRBV19 with TRBJ2-3; possible D gene TRBD1, 5 bases. The V end lost 3 bases, the J end lost 2 bases, and 12 bases lay between the germline ends. This CDR3 contains 15 residues. The V gene's germline CDR1 is LNHDA and CDR2 SQIVND (reference sequence). CDR3 amino acids: CASSISSGITDTQYF. DNA for the CDR3: TGTGCCAGTAGTATCTCGTCAGGGATCACAGATACGCAGTATTTT.